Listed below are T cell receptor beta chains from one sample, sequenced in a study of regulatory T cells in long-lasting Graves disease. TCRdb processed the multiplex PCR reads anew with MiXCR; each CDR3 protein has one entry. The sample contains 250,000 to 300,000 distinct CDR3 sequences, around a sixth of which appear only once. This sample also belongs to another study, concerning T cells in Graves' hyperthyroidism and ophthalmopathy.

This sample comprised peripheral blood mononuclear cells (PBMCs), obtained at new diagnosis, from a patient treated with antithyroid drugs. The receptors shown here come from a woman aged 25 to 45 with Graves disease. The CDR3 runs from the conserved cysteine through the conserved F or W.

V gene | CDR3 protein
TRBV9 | CASSVGWGSYGYTF
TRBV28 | CASSPYGRAFFSYEQYF
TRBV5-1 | CASSLSGIGNGYTF
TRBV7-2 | CASSSQGERVKNIQYF
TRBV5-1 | CASSKSQGPPSSYNSPLHF
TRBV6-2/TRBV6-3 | CALNPGQGRGNEQFF
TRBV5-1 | CASSMTSGGVYNEQFF
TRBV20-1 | CSATQGSNQPQHF
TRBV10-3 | CASGGGTNQPQHF
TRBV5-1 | CASSEGQLETQYF
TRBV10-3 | CAISDNYEQYF
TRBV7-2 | CASKGLAGGPTDTQYF
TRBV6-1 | CASSRTSTDTQYF
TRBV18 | CASSRGQDYEQYF
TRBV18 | CASSPPSEIYGYTF
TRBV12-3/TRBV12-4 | CASSPRQGGGYTF
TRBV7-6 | CASSLMEEQYF
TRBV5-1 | CASSQGLADREETQYF
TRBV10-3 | CAISESIATGTGVQETQYF
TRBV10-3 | CAISELLATDTQYF
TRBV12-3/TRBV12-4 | CASKGISGGAQETQYF
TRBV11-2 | CASSASGGKIETQYF
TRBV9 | CASSQADSSTDTQYF
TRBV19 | CASSIDSWGPTSNQYF
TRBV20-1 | CSAPDEPGTGRTEAFF
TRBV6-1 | CAVRTGSKNTEAFF
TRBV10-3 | CATSEGRNNEQFF
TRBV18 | CASSPGLAGGPSTDTQYF
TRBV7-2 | CATPGQSSYNEQFF
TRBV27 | CASRDRGYSPLHF
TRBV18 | CASSPPAVGFPEAFF
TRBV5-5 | CASSMDRVGGYTF